This TCR beta chain was identified in a study of CD8+CD57+ T cells in acquired aplastic anemia (dated by TCRdb to 2016 to 2019). Background for the entire study: Extracted DNA from sorted CD4+ and CD8+ cells averaged about 3 ug, ranging from roughly 0.17 to 30 ug. A CD8+CD57+ expansion meant a frequency higher than the mean frequency seen in healthy subjects.

Comment on this clonotype: It has no known antigen specificity. Base qualities are not provided; no much larger clone lies one nucleotide away.

TCR beta VDJ combination and CDR3 sequence profiling used genomic DNA as the template. An Illumina HiSeq 2000 was used for TCR repertoire sequencing. The authors' analysis ran thus. TRBV/TRBJ rearrangement plots, CDR3 size and DJ length profiles, and Simpson's diversity index were used to assess repertoires. The most abundant DNA sequence in the deep sequencing data was defined as the immunodominant clone. CDR3 amino acid sequences were screened for sharing across subjects and were compared with published repertoires and the VDJdb database. TCRdb took the public reads, trimmed them with fastp at Q25, ran MiXCR for clone calling and kept in-frame beta chains. Merged by CDR3 protein, the rows form single entries marked with the most common genes and DNA. The V and J calls and clone size are TCRdb's, not the authors'. The sample includes about 95,000 distinct CDR3 sequences, with around 62% observed a single time. The top ten constitute around three fifths of the sample.

CDR1 SGHAT and CDR2 FQNNGV are derived from the germline V gene. The CDR3 holds 18 amino acids from the cysteine to the phenylalanine. Kept here is only the CDR3 DNA, which spans 54 bases and is read in frame from base 1. V ends up 1 base short and J 5 bases short, with an unmatched junction base count of 8. What the work shows at the level of the full study, not this receptor alone: CD8+ Simpson's diversity did not differ significantly between patients and healthy controls (P=0.060). Around 28 CD8+ CDR3 sequences were found to be shared between patients and controls, but these sequences appeared to be highly expressed in patients and within the immunodominant clones of the patients.

Patients chosen for sequencing had shown expansion of CD8+CD57+ cells by flow cytometry. Severe acquired aplastic anemia was diagnosed in all patients according to International Study of Aplastic Anemia and Agranulocytosis and Camitta criteria. No therapy had been received by the patients at the time of blood sampling. In the study, sorted CD4+ and CD8+ blood T cells from patients with severe aplastic anemia and from healthy subjects underwent deep sequencing of TCR repertoires. In the USA, patient enrollment took place under clinicaltrials.gov protocols 00001620, 01623167, 00001397, 00071045, 00081523 and 00961064. Ficoll-Paque density gradient centrifugation was used to isolate peripheral blood mononuclear cells. Before DNA extraction, CD4+ and CD8+ T cells were sorted by FACS or by magnetic beads.

Sequenced sample: sorted CD4+, CD8+, or CD8+CD57+ T cells (not recorded which) from PBMCs. This clonotype originated in a human donor with aplastic anemia. The V gene is TRBV11-2 and the J gene is TRBJ2-3, and TRBD2 aligns with 14 junction nucleotides. The CDR3 amino acid sequence is: CASSLGLAGGLGGDTQYF. DNA sequence: TGTGCCAGCAGCTTAGGACTAGCGGGGGGGCTAGGAGGAGATACGCAGTATTTT.